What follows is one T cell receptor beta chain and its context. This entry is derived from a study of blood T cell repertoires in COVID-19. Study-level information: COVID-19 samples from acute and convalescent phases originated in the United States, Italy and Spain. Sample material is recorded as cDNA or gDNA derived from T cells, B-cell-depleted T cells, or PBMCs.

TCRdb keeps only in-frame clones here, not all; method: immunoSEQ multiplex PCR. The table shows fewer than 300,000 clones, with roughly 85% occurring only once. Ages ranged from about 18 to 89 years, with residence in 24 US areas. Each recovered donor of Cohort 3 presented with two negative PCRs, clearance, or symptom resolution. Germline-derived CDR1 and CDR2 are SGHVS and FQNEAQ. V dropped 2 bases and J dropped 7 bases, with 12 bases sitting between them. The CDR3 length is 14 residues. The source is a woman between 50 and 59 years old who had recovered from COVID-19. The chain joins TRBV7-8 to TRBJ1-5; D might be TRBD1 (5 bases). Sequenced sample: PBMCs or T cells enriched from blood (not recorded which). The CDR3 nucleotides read TGTGCCAGCAGCTTAAGGCGGGGGGAGCAGCCCCAGCATTTT. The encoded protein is CASSLRRGEQPQHF.